The 11 T cell receptor beta chains below were found in one sample sequenced in a study of identical twins. TCRdb ran MiXCR on the 5' RACE reads and lists one entry per CDR3 protein. The sample includes hundreds of thousands of distinct CDR3 sequences, 5.5% to 6.5% of them seen just once. Specimen: naive T cells sorted from blood. These receptors all stem from a man between 18 and 35 years old in good health.

The genes are TRBV7-9 and TRBJ2-3, with 8 nucleotides matching TRBD2. Looked up from germline, CDR1 is SEHNR and CDR2 is FQNEAQ (reference sequence). Trimming took 5 bases from V and 3 from J; bases not matched to a gene: 13. This CDR3 region has 17 residues. The CDR3 DNA reads as TGTGCCAGCAGCCAATTTCAAGGACTAGCAGGAACAGATACGCAGTATTTT. It translates to CASSQFQGLAGTDTQYF.

This clonotype was detected ten times or more. Germline is not matched at one junction end, which may reflect a read error. This rearrangement joins TRBV5-1 to TRBJ2-7; D possibly corresponds to TRBD2 (5 bases). Germline values: CDR1 SGHRS, CDR2 YFSETQ. CDR3 length: 12 residues. CDR3 in DNA: TGCGCCAGCAGCTTGGATATTGGAGGACTGTTCTTC. The encoded protein is CASSLDIGGLFF.

This clonotype was counted only a few times. The chain is built from TRBV11-2 and TRBJ2-7; the match to TRBD2 covers 9 bases. This CDR3 has 14 residues. J was trimmed by 2 bases and V by 4 bases; bases with no gene match: 3. Germline-derived CDR1 and CDR2 are SGHAT and FQNNGV. CDR3 bases: TGTGCCAGCAGCTCTGTAGCGGGAGCCTACGAGCAGTACGTC. Translated: CASSSVAGAYEQYV.

This clonotype was counted ten times or more. The gene calls are TRBV29-1 and TRBJ2-2; possibly TRBD2 for D (5 bases). V lost 4 bases and J lost 0, with 15 bases in between. Germline V CDR1 and CDR2: SQVTM, ANQGSEA. The CDR3 runs 16 residues. The CDR3 DNA sequence: TGCAGCGTTGTCACGGACTTGTTCGCGAACACCGGGGAGCTGTTTTTT. Amino acid sequence: CSVVTDLFANTGELFF.

This clonotype showed up many times. This chain joins TRBV5-5 and TRBJ2-7, with 7 bases lining up with TRBD1. With 6 bases clipped from V and 0 bases from J, the junction kept 6 bases outside the gene matches. Germline CDR1 and CDR2: SGHKS and YYEKEE (reference sequence). This CDR3 has 14 residues. For the CDR3, the DNA is TGTGCCAGCAAACGGGACAGTAACTCCTACGAGCAGTACTTC. Encoded protein: CASKRDSNSYEQYF.

The sample holds many counts of this clonotype. The chain combines TRBV12-3 or TRBV12-4 with TRBJ2-2; TRBD2 is a possible D gene (5 bases). V dropped 5 bases and J dropped 6 bases, with 16 bases sitting between them. The length of the CDR3 is 15 residues. CDR3 residues: CASSRRTLGSGELFF. The DNA of the CDR3 is TGTGCCAGCAGTCGAAGAACACTAGGTTCCGGGGAGCTGTTTTTT.

The chain joins TRBV5-1 to TRBJ2-1; 8 bases match TRBD2. With 0 bases clipped from V and 3 bases from J, the junction kept 5 bases outside the gene matches. Germline CDR1 is SGHRS and CDR2 is YFSETQ. CDR3 size: 16 residues. CDR3 nucleotide sequence: TGCGCCAGCAGCTTGGACTCCGGGAGGGACTACAATGAGCAGTTCTTC. It codes for CASSLDSGRDYNEQFF.

The table lists this clonotype with a few counts. The chain is built from TRBV24-1 and TRBJ2-7; D is perhaps TRBD2 (5 bases). The V gene's germline CDR1 is KGHDR and CDR2 SFDVKD. The CDR3 length is 10 residues. V was cut by 12 bases and J by 8 bases, with 13 bases left in between. As DNA, the CDR3 is TGTGCCCGAGAGGGTTACAAGCAGTACGTC. Encoded protein: CAREGYKQYV.

The rearrangement joins TRBV12-3 or TRBV12-4 to TRBJ1-2; weak D call: TRBD1 (5 bases). The CDR3 runs 11 residues. V lost 5 bases and J lost 8, with 9 bases in between. The CDR3 reads CASSIGHGYTF. The CDR3 nucleotides read TGTGCCAGCAGTATAGGACACGGCTACACCTTC.

This clonotype was seen at least ten times. The chain combines TRBV2 with TRBJ1-1; unclear D gene. Germline V CDR1 and CDR2: SNHLY, FYNNEI. The CDR3 covers 13 residues. V shed 5 bases and J shed 1 base, with 8 bases lying between them. CDR3 nucleotide sequence: TGTGCCAGCAGTAAACACACGAACACTGAAGCTTTCTTT. It encodes CASSKHTNTEAFF.

V usage is TRBV25-1 and J usage is TRBJ2-5; D call uncertain. The V and J ends lost 4 bases and 2 bases respectively, with 8 bases between them. Germline V gives CDR1 MGHDK, CDR2 SYGVNS. This CDR3 has 13 residues. CDR3 nucleotide sequence: TGTGCCAGCAGTGCCGGCTCTCAAGAGACCCAGTACTTC. Translation: CASSAGSQETQYF.